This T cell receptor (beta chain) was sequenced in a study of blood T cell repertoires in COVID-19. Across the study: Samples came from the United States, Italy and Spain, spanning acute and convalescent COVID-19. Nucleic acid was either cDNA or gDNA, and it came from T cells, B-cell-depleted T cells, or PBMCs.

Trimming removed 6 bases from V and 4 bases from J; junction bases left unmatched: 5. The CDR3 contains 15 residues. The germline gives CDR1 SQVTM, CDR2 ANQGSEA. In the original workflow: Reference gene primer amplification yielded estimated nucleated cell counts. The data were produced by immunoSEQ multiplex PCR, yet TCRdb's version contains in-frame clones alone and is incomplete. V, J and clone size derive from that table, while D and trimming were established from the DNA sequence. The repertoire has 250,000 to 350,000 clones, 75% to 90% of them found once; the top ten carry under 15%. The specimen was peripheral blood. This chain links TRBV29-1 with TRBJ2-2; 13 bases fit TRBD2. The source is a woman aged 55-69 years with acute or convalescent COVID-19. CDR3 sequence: CSVELAGGPTGELFF. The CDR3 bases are TGCAGCGTAGAACTAGCGGGGGGGCCCACCGGGGAGCTGTTTTTT.